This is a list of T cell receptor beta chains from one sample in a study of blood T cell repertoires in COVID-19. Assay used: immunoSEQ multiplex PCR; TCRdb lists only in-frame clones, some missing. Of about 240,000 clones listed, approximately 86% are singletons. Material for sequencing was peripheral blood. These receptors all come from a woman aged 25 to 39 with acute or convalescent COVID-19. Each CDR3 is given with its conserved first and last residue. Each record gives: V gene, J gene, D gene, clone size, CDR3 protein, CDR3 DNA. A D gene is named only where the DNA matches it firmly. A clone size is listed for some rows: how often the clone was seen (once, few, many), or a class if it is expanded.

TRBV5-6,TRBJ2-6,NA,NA,CASSLFSSSGANVLTF,TGTGCCAGCAGCTTGTTTAGCTCCTCTGGGGCCAACGTCCTGACTTTC
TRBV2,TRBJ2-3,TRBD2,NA,CASAIGTSGMDTQYF,TGTGCCAGTGCAATCGGGACTAGCGGGATGGATACGCAGTATTTT
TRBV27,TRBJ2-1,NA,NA,CASWASYSLYNEQFF,TGTGCCAGCTGGGCCAGCTACTCCTTATACAATGAGCAGTTCTTC
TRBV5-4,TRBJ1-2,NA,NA,CASSQPVEYGYTF,TGTGCCAGCAGCCAACCAGTGGAGTATGGCTACACCTTC
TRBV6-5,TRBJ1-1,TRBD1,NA,CASDRATEAFF,TGTGCCTCAGACAGGGCGACTGAAGCTTTCTTT
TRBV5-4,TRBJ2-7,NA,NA,CASSLTATYEQYF,TGTGCCAGCAGCTTGACAGCAACCTACGAGCAGTACTTC
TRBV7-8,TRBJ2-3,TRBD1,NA,CASSRIGGTGKDTQYF,TGTGCCAGCAGCCGTATTGGCGGGACAGGGAAAGATACGCAGTATTTT
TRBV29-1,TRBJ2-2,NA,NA,CSVGGTSAGENTGELFF,TGCAGCGTCGGGGGGACATCCGCAGGGGAGAACACCGGGGAGCTGTTTTTT
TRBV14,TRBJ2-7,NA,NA,CASSQDLRGEQYF,TGTGCCAGCAGCCAAGATTTAAGAGGCGAGCAGTACTTC
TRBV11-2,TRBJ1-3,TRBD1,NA,CASSSRGVRNTIYF,TGTGCCAGCAGCTCCAGGGGGGTTAGAAACACCATATATTTT
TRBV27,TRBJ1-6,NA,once,CASSLIGGESPLHF,TGTGCCAGCAGTTTAATTGGAGGGGAGTCACCCCTCCACTTT
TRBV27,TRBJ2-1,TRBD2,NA,CASSFIIPLAGVDEQFF,TGTGCCAGCAGTTTTATAATCCCACTAGCGGGAGTGGATGAGCAGTTCTTC
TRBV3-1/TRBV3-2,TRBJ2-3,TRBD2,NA,CASSTSGNTDTQYF,TGTGCCAGCAGCACTAGCGGTAACACAGATACGCAGTATTTT
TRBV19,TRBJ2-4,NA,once,CASSMFREKAKNIQYF,TGTGCCAGTAGTATGTTCAGGGAAAAAGCCAAAAACATTCAGTACTTC
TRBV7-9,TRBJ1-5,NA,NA,CASSRTGIPYQPQHF,TGTGCCAGCAGCAGAACCGGGATACCCTATCAGCCCCAGCATTTT
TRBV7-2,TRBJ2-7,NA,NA,CASSLAGTSKIAGQYF,TGTGCCAGCAGCTTAGCTGGAACTAGCAAAATTGCGGGGCAGTACTTC
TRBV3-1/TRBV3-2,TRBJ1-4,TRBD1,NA,CASSPKDRVGEKLFF,TGTGCCAGCAGCCCTAAGGACAGGGTCGGGGAAAAACTGTTTTTT
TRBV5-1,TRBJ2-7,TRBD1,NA,CASSLSWGTGAYEQYF,TGCGCCAGCAGCTTGTCGTGGGGGACAGGGGCCTACGAGCAGTACTTC
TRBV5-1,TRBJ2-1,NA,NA,CATRKVLESYNEQFF,TGCGCCACCCGAAAGGTACTAGAGTCCTACAATGAGCAGTTCTTC
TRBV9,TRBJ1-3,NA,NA,CASSPLGGGNTIYF,TGTGCCAGCAGCCCCCTCGGAGGGGGAAACACCATATATTTT
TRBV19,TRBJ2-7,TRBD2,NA,CASSTGLAGSGYEQYF,TGTGCCAGTAGCACGGGACTAGCGGGATCCGGCTACGAGCAGTACTTC
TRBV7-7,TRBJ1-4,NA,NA,CASSQTATNEKLFF,TGTGCTAGCAGTCAAACAGCAACTAATGAAAAACTGTTTTTT
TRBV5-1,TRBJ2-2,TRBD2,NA,CASSRTSPGELFF,TGCGCCAGCAGCAGGACTAGCCCCGGGGAGCTGTTTTTT
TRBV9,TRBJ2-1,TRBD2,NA,CASSLTLAGGFGEQFF,TGTGCCAGCAGCCTTACCCTGGCGGGAGGGTTCGGTGAGCAGTTCTTC
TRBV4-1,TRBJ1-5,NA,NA,CASSQVVGALGNQPQHF,TGCGCCAGCAGCCAAGTCGTGGGGGCTCTAGGCAATCAGCCCCAGCATTTT
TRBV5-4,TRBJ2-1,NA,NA,CASSLAGYEQFF,TGTGCCAGCAGCTTGGCGGGGTATGAGCAGTTCTTC
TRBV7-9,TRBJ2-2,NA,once,CASSFSPRDTGELFF,TGTGCCAGCAGCTTTTCCCCCCGGGACACCGGGGAGCTGTTTTTT
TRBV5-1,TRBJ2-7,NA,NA,CASSLGWASYEQYF,TGCGCCAGCAGCTTGGGTTGGGCCTCCTACGAGCAGTACTTC
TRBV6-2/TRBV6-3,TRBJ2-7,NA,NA,CASSRQADYEQYF,TGTGCCAGCAGTAGACAGGCCGACTACGAGCAGTACTTC
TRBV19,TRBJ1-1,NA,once,CASSPGTKAFF,TGTGCCAGTAGTCCTGGGACAAAAGCTTTCTTT
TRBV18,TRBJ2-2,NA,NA,CASSPAGTAHGELFF,TGTGCCAGCTCACCAGCCGGGACTGCGCACGGGGAGCTGTTTTTT
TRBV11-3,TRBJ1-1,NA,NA,CASSFGRAGTEAFF,TGTGCCAGCAGCTTCGGGAGGGCGGGCACTGAAGCTTTCTTT